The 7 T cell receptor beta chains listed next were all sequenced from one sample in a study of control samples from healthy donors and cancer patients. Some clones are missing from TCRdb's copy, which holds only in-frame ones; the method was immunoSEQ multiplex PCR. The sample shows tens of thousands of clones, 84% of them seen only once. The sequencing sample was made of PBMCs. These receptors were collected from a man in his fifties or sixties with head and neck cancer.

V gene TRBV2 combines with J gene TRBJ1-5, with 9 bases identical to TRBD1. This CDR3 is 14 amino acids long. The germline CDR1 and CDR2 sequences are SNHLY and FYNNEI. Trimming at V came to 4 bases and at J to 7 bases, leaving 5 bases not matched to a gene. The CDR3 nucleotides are TGTGCCAGCAGTGTACAGGGGGCAGGCCAGCCCCAGCATTTT. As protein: CASSVQGAGQPQHF.

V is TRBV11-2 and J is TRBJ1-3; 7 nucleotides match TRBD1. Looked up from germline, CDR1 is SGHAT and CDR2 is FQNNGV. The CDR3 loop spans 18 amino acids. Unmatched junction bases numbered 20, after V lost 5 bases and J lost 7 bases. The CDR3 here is CASSGRDRHYLWSNTIYF. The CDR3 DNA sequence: TGTGCCAGCAGCGGCCGGGACAGACACTATCTCTGGAGTAACACCATATATTTT.

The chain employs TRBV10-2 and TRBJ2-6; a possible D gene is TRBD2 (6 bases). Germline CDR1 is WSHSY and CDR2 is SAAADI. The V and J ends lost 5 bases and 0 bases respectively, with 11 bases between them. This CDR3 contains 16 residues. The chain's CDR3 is CASSNGGVSGANVLTF. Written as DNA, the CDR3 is TGCGCCAGCAGTAACGGGGGAGTCTCTGGGGCCAACGTCCTGACTTTC.

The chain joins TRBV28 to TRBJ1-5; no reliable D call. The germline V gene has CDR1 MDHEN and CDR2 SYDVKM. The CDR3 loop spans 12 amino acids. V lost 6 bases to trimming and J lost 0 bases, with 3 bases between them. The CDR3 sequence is CASRNSNQPQHF. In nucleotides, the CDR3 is TGTGCCAGCAGGAATAGCAATCAGCCCCAGCATTTT.

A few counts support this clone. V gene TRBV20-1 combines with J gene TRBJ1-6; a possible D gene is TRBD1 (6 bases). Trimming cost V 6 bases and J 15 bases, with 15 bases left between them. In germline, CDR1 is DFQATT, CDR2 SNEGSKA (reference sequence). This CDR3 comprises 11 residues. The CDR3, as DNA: TGCAGTGCCGTACAGGGTTGGCGCCTCCACTTT. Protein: CSAVQGWRLHF.

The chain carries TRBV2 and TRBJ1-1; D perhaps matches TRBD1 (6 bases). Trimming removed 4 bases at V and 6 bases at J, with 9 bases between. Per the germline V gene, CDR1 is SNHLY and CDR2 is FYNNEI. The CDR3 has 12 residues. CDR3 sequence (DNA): TGTGCCAGCAGTGGCTGGACAGCTGAAGCTTTCTTT. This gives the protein CASSGWTAEAFF. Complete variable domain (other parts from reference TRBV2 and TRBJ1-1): EPEVTQTPSHQVTQMGQEVILRCVPISNHLYFYWYRQILGQKVEFLVSFYNNEISEKSEIFDDQFSVERPDGSNFTLKIRSTKLEDSAMYFCASSGWTAEAFFGQGTRLTVV.

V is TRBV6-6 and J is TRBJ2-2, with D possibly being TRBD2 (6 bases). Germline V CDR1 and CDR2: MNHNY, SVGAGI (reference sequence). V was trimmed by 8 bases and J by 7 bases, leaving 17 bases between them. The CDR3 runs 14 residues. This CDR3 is CASQRGSGGGELFF. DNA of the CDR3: TGTGCCAGCCAAAGGGGATCCGGGGGCGGGGAGCTGTTTTTT.